This TCR beta chain was obtained from a study of blood T cells in healthy people across ages. Study summary: About one barcoded beta molecule per two T cells was captured by template switching.

The authors ran a second PCR of about 7 to 12 cycles using a sample-barcoded 5' primer and a J-beta primer mix. TCRdb analysed the 5' RACE reads with MiXCR anew, one entry per CDR3 protein. The repertoire holds around 1,900,000 distinct CDR3 sequences, with 30% to 40% as singletons. Note on this clonotype: The antigen is not known.

Germline loops: CDR1 MNHEY, CDR2 SVGEGT. This CDR3 contains 15 residues. The V end was cut by 6 bases, the J end by 5 bases, with 17 bases between. General study points: There was no known CMV status for donors, so expanded clonotype changes were possibly confounded. Researchers said unsorted PBMCs prevented a conclusive naive versus antigen-experienced comparison. Across samples, TCR beta diversity tracked strongly with naive T cell percentage.

What was sequenced was blood. The V call is TRBV6-2 or TRBV6-3, the J call TRBJ1-5, with unresolved D. This clonotype originated in a human donor in good health. The CDR3 sequence: CASRKWLREHQPQHF. The CDR3 DNA reads as TGTGCCAGCAGAAAATGGTTGAGAGAACATCAGCCCCAGCATTTT.